This TCR beta chain was recorded in a study of blood T cell repertoires in COVID-19. Overall study: COVID-19 samples collected from the United States, Italy and Spain covered acute and convalescent phases.

Germline CDR1 and CDR2: SGHRS and YFSETQ. V dropped 0 bases and J dropped 4 bases, with 7 bases sitting between them. The CDR3 spans 13 residues. Seattle's enrolled individuals joined amid active infection and were then monitored longitudinally. Only in-frame clones appear in the TCRdb table, and some are missing; sequencing was by immunoSEQ multiplex PCR. The table has around 400,000 clones, around 87% seen once. The sequenced material came from peripheral blood. This clonotype was sampled from a woman aged 55-70 years with COVID-19, enrolled during active disease. V and J are TRBV5-1 and TRBJ1-2; D ambiguous. CDR3 loop: CASSLGLSYGYTF. Here the CDR3 DNA reads TGCGCCAGCAGCTTGGGACTTTCCTATGGCTACACCTTC.